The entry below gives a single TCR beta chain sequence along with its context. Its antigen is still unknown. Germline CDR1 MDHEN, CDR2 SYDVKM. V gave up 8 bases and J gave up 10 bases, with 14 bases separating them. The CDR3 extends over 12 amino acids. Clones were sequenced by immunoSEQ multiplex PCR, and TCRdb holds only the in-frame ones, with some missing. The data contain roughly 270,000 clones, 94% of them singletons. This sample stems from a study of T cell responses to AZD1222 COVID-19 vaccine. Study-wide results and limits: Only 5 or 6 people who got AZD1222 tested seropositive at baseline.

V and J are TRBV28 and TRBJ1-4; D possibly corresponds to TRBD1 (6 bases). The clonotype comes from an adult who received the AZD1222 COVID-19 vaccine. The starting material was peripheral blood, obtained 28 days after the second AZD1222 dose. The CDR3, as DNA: TGTGCCAGCTCTTACAGGGATTCAAAACTGTTTTTT. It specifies CASSYRDSKLFF.